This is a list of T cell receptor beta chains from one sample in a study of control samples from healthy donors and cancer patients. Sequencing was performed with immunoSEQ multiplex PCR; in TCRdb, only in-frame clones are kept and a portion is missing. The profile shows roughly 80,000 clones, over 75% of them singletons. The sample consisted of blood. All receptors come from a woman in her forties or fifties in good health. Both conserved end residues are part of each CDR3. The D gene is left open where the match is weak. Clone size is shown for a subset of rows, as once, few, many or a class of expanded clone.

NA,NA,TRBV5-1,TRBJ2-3,TGCGCCACAAGCCCCGGGGGAAGCACAGATACGCAGTATTTT,CATSPGGSTDTQYF
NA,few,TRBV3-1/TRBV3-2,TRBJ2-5,TGTGCCAGCAGCCAAGACTCGAGGTACCAAGAGACCCAGTACTTC,CASSQDSRYQETQYF
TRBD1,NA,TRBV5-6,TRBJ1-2,TGTGCCAGCAGCGCCGGGACAGGGGGCATTGGCTATGGCTACACCTTC,CASSAGTGGIGYGYTF
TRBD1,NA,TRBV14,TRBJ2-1,TGTGCCAGCAGCCAAGGGACAGGGGGTAGATTCAATGAGCAGTTCTTC,CASSQGTGGRFNEQFF
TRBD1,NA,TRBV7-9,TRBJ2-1,TGTGCCAGCAGCTCCACAGGGGGCGATGAGCAGTTCTTC,CASSSTGGDEQFF
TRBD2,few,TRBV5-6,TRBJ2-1,TGTGCCAGCAGCTTAACTAGCGGGTACAATGAGCAGTTCTTC,CASSLTSGYNEQFF
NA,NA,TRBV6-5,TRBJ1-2,TGTGCCAGCAGTTACGGGCTTGGCTACACCTTC,CASSYGLGYTF
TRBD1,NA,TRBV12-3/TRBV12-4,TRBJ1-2,TGTGCCAGCACCTTGACAGGGCCATATGGCTACACCTTC,CASTLTGPYGYTF
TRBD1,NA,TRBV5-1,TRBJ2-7,TGCGCCAGCAGCTTGGACCCCAGGACAGGGAGCTACGAGCAGTACTTC,CASSLDPRTGSYEQYF
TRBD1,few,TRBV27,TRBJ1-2,TGTGCCAGCAGTTCCCACTCTGGACAGGGCGTTTTGGATGGCTACACCTTC,CASSSHSGQGVLDGYTF
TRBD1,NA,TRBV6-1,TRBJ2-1,TGTGCCAGCAGTGAGGACAGGGTTGGCCACAATGAGCAGTTCTTC,CASSEDRVGHNEQFF
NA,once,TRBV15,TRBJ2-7,TGTGCCACCAGCAGAGAGGGTTACGAGCAGTACTTC,CATSREGYEQYF
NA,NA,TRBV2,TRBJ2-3,TGTGCCAGCAGAAGACTCCAAGGAGATACGCAGTATTTT,CASRRLQGDTQYF
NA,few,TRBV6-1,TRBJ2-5,TGTGCCAGCAGTGATACTTTCAAGGGGACCCAGTACTTC,CASSDTFKGTQYF
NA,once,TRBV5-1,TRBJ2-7,TGCGCCAGCAGCTTGGCCAAAGTGTGGGGCGCGCCCTCCTACGAGCAGTACTTC,CASSLAKVWGAPSYEQYF
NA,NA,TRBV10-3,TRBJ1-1,TGTGCCATCAGTGAGTCTCTAGGATTATCCGAAGCTTTCTTT,CAISESLGLSEAFF
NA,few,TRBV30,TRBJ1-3,TGTGCCTGGAACAGAAACCCGGCGGACACCATATATTTT,CAWNRNPADTIYF
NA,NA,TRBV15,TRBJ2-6,TGTGCCACCAGCAGAGATCAAGTCGTTGGGGCCAACGTCCTGACTTTC,CATSRDQVVGANVLTF
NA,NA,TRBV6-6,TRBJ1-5,TGTGCCAGCAGTTACGAGATTCAGCCCCAGCATTTT,CASSYEIQPQHF
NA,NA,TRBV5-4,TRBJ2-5,TGTGCCAGCAGCGAACTCACTGGAAGGGCCCAAGAGACCCAGTACTTC,CASSELTGRAQETQYF
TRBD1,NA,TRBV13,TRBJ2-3,TGTGCCAGCAGCTTAGAGGGGGCCCGGATAGATACGCAGTATTTT,CASSLEGARIDTQYF
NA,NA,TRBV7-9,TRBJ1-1,TGTGCCAGCAGACTAGACAGGAACACTGAAGCTTTCTTT,CASRLDRNTEAFF
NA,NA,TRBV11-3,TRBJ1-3,TGTGCCAGCAGCCCTCGTGGCAACGAATGTGGAAACACCATATATTTT,CASSPRGNECGNTIYF
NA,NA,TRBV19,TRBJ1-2,TGTGCCAGTGGGCCCGCGGCTCTCTATGGCTACACCTTC,CASGPAALYGYTF
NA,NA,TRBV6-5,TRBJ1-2,TGTGCCAGCAGTTACACAATAGACAGAGGCTACACCTTC,CASSYTIDRGYTF
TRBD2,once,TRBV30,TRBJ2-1,TGTGCCTGGAGTAGGTTAGCGGGGGCCTACAATGAGCAGTTCTTC,CAWSRLAGAYNEQFF
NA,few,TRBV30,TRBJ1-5,TGTGCCTGGAATGGGGGACTAAATCAGCCCCAGCATTTT,CAWNGGLNQPQHF
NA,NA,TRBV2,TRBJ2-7,TGTGCCAGCAGCCCCCAGGCAGCCTACGAGCAGTACTTC,CASSPQAAYEQYF
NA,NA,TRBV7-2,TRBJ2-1,TGTGCCAGCAGCCCATACAATTACAATGAGCAGTTCTTC,CASSPYNYNEQFF
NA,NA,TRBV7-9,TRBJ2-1,TGTGCCAGCAGCTTATTGGCGGGGTCCGCCGAATCACACAATGAGCAGTTCTTC,CASSLLAGSAESHNEQFF
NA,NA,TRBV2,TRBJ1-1,TGTGCCAGCAGTGAAGCATCTCTGAGGGGCACTGAAGCTTTCTTT,CASSEASLRGTEAFF
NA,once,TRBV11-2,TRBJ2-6,TGTGCCAGCGCCCCCTTCTCTGGGGCCAACGTCCTGACTTTC,CASAPFSGANVLTF
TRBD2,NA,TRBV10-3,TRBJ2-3,TGTGCCATCAGTGGATCTAGCGGGGGGGTCACAGATACGCAGTATTTT,CAISGSSGGVTDTQYF
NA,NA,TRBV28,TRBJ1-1,TGTGCCAGCCGACCGGGGCAGGAAAACACTGAAGCTTTCTTT,CASRPGQENTEAFF
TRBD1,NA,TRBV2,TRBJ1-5,TGTGCCAGCAGCCGGACAGGGGGCGCGGATCAGCCCCAGCATTTT,CASSRTGGADQPQHF
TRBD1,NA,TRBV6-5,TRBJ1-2,TGTGCCAGCAGCAGGGGACAGACCTCCTATGGCTACACCTTC,CASSRGQTSYGYTF
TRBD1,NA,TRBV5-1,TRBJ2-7,TGCGCCAGCAGCTGGGGCCCCGACAGGGGAGGCACCTACGAGCAGTACTTC,CASSWGPDRGGTYEQYF
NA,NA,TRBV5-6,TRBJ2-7,TGTGCCAGCAACCTCTGGGTGTCCTACGAGCAGTACTTC,CASNLWVSYEQYF
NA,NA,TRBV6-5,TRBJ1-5,TGTGCCAGCTCCCCAGTTAGCAATCAGCCCCAGCATTTT,CASSPVSNQPQHF
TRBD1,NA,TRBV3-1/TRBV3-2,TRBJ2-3,TGTGCCAGCAGCCGGACAGGGAATCCTAGCACAGATACGCAGTATTTT,CASSRTGNPSTDTQYF